The clone carrying this T cell receptor (beta chain) was seen a few times. Its antigen is unknown. This record comes from a study of T cell repertoires in cytomegalovirus infection. Study-level background: It was recently identified HLA-C-restricted and well-studied HLA-B-restricted CMV epitopes that the study used. Indications of both CMV infection and matching HLA type were provided by public TCR beta signatures. General study results and limits: There were HLA-C-restricted CMV-specific TCR beta clonotypes dominating the ex vivo response. Carriage of CMV together with the relevant HLA was identifiable through cumulative public TCR beta family frequency.

Trimming pared 5 bases from V and 4 bases from J, leaving 11 bases between. Germline values: CDR1 SGHNT, CDR2 YYREEE (reference sequence). The CDR3 extends over 13 amino acids. From the reads, TCRdb called clonotypes with MiXCR, one entry per CDR3 protein. The data hold some 700,000 distinct CDR3 sequences, with approximately 33% observed a single time. This chain links TRBV5-4 with TRBJ2-3; the D gene is possibly TRBD1 (6 bases). The source is a human donor in good health (CMV status not recorded). Some clones in this sample may be carry-over from other donors' samples. Sequencing was performed on cultured PBMCs, taken from culture after CMV antigen stimulation. CDR3 protein: CASRIPGADTQYF. The CDR3 DNA is TGTGCCAGCAGGATCCCAGGGGCAGATACGCAGTATTTT.